This TCR beta chain is drawn from a study of blood T cell repertoires in COVID-19. The CDR3 contains 14 residues. The V and J ends lost 5 bases and 3 bases respectively, with 11 bases between them. The germline gives CDR1 SNHLY, CDR2 FYNNEI. Measured with immunoSEQ multiplex PCR; TCRdb has only the in-frame clones, and not every one. The sample records about 280,000 clones, around nine tenths being singletons. One Seattle source followed patients from active infection through their disease course. Input material: peripheral blood. This TCR was recovered from a woman between 70 and 85 years old with COVID-19, enrolled during active disease. This chain links TRBV2 with TRBJ1-5; weak D call: TRBD1 (6 bases). CDR3: CASSPTGNNQPQHF. The CDR3 DNA reads TGTGCCAGCAGTCCTACAGGGAACAATCAGCCCCAGCATTTT.